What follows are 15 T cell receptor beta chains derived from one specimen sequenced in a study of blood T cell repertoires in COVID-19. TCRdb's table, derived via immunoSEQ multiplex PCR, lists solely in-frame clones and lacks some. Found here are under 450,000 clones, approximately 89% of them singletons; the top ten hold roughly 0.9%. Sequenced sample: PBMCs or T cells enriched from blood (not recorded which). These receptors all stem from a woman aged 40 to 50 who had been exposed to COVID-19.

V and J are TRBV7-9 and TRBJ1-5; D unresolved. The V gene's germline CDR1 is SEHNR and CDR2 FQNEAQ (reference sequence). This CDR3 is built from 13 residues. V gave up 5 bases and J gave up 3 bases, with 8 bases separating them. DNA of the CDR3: TGTGCCAGCAGCCGCGTAGACAATCAGCCCCAGCATTTT. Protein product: CASSRVDNQPQHF.

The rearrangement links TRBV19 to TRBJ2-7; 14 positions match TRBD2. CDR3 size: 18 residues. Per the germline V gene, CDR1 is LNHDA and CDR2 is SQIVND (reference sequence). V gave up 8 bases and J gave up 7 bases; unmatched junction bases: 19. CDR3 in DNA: TGTGCCAGTGGTTCCCGGACTAGCGGGAGGAGTTTAGTTGAGGAGCAGTACTTC. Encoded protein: CASGSRTSGRSLVEEQYF. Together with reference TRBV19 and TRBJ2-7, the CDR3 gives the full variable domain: DGGITQSPKYLFRKEGQNVTLSCEQNLNHDAMYWYRQDPGQGLRLIYYSQIVNDFQKGDIAEGYSVSREKKESFPLTVTSAQKNPTAFYLCASGSRTSGRSLVEEQYFGPGTRLTVT.

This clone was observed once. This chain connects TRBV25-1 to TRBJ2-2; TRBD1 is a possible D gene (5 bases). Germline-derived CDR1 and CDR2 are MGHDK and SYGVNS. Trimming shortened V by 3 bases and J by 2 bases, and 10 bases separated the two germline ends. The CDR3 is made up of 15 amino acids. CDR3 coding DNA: TGTGCCAGCAGTGAGCTCGGACAAAACACCGGGGAGCTGTTTTTT. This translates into CASSELGQNTGELFF. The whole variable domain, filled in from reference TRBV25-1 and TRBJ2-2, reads EADIYQTPRYLVIGTGKKITLECSQTMGHDKMYWYQQDPGMELHLIHYSYGVNSTEKGDLSSESTVSRIRTEHFPLTLESARPSHTSQYLCASSELGQNTGELFFGEGSRLTVL.

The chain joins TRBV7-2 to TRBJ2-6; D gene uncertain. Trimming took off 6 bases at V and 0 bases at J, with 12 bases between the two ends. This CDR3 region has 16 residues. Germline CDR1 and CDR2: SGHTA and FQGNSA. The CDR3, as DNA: TGTGCCAGCAGACAATCCCTCGCCTCTGGGGCCAACGTCCTGACTTTC. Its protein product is CASRQSLASGANVLTF.

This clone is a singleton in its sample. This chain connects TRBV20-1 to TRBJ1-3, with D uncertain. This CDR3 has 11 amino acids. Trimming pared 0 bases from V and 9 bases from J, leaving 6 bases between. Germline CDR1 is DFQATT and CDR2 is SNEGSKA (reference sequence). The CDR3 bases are TGCAGTGCTAGAGATGGCGGCACCATATATTTT. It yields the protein CSARDGGTIYF.

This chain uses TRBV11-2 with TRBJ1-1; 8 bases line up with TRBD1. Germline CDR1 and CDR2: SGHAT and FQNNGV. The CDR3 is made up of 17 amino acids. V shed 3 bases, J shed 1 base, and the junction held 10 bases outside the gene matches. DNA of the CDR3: TGTGCCAGCAGCTTGAGATCAGGGGGCTATGGGAACACTGAAGCTTTCTTT. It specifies CASSLRSGGYGNTEAFF. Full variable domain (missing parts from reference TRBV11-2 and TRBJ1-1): EAGVAQSPRYKIIEKRQSVAFWCNPISGHATLYWYQQILGQGPKLLIQFQNNGVVDDSQLPKDRFSAERLKGVDSTLKIQPAKLEDSAVYLCASSLRSGGYGNTEAFFGQGTRLTVV.

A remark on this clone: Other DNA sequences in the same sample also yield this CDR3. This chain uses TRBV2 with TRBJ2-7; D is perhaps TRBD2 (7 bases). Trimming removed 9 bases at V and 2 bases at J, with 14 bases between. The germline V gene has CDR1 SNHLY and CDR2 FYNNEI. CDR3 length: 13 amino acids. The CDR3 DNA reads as TGTGCCAGTGGGGGGGCCGTAACCTACGAGCAGTACTTC. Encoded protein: CASGGAVTYEQYF.

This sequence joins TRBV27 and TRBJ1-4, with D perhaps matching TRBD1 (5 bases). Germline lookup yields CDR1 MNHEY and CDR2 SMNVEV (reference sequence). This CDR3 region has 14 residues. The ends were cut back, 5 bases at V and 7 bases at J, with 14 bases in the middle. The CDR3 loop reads CASSPAWGGEKLFF. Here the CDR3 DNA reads TGTGCCAGCAGTCCCGCGTGGGGGGGTGAAAAACTGTTTTTT.

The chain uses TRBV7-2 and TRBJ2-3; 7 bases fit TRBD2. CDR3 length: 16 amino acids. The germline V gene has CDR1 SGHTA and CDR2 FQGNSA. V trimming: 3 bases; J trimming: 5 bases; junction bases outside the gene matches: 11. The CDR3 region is CASSFLRRGGEDTQYF. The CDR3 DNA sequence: TGTGCCAGCAGCTTTTTGAGGAGGGGAGGGGAAGATACGCAGTATTTT.

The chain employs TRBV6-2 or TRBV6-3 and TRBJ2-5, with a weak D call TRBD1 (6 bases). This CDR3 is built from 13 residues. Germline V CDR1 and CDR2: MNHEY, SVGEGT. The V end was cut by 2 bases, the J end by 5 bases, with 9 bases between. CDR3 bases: TGTGCCAGCAGTTACACCAGGGGTGAGACCCAGTACTTC. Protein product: CASSYTRGETQYF.

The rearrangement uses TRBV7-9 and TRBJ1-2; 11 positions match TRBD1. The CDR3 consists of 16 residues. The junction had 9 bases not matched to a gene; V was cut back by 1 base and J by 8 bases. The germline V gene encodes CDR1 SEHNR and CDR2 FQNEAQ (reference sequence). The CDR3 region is CASSLGGQGAGDGYTF. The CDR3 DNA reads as TGTGCCAGCAGCTTAGGTGGACAGGGGGCGGGTGACGGCTACACCTTC.

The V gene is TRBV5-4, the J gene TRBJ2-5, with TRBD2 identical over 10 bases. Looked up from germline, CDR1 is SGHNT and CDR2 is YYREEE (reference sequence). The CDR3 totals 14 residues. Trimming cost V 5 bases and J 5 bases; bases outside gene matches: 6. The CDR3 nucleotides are TGTGCCAGCAGGCTAGCGGGGGCAGGGGAGACCCAGTACTTC. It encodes CASRLAGAGETQYF.

In DNA, the CDR3 is TGCGCCAGCAGCCACCTACCCGGGACAGGGGGGTCGGATGAGCAGTTCTTC. Its protein is CASSHLPGTGGSDEQFF. The V call is TRBV4-1, the J call TRBJ2-1; 11 nucleotides agree with TRBD1. The CDR3 spans 17 residues. In germline, CDR1 is MGHRA, CDR2 YSYEKL. V was clipped by 3 bases and J by 8 bases; unmatched bases: 12.

CDR3 bases: TGTGCCAGCAATAAGGCCCAGGGGTATAATGAAAAACTGTTTTTT. Protein product: CASNKAQGYNEKLFF. The rearrangement joins TRBV2 to TRBJ1-4, with D possibly being TRBD1 (6 bases). V lost 7 bases to trimming and J lost 4 bases, with 16 bases between them. Germline V gene sequence: CDR1 SNHLY, CDR2 FYNNEI. The CDR3 is made up of 15 amino acids.

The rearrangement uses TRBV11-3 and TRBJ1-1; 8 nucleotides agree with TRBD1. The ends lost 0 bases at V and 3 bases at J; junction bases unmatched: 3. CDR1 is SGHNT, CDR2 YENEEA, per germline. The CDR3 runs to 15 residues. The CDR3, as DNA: TGTGCCAGCAGCTTAGAAGGACAGGGCCACACTGAAGCTTTCTTT. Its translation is CASSLEGQGHTEAFF.